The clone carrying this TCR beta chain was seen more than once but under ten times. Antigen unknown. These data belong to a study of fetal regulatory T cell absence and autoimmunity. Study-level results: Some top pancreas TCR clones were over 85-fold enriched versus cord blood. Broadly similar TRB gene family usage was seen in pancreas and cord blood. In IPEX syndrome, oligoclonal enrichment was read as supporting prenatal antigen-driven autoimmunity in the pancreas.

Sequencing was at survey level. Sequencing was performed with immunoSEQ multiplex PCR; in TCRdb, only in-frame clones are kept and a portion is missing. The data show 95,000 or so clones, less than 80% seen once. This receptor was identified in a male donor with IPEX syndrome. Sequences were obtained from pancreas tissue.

CDR3 loop: CASSPGLAGYQETQYF. The CDR3 nucleotides read TGTGCCAGCAGCCCGGGACTAGCGGGATACCAAGAGACCCAGTACTTC. J is TRBJ2-5 and V is TRBV7-6; TRBD2 matches 13 bases. The CDR3 covers 16 residues. Germline V gene lookup returns CDR1 SGHVS and CDR2 FNYEAQ. J was trimmed by 0 bases and V by 5 bases; bases with no gene match: 3.